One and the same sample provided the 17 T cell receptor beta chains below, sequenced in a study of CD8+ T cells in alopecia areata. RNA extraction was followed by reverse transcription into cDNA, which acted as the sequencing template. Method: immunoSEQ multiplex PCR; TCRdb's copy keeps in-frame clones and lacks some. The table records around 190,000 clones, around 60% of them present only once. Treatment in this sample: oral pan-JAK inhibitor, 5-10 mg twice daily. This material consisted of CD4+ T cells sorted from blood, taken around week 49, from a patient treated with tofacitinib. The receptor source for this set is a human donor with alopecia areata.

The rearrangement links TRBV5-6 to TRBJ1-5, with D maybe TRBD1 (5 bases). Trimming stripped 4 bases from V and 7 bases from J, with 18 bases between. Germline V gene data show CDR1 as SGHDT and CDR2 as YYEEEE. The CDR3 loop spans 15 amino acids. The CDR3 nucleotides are TGTGCCAGCAGCCTGACGTCAGGGACCGGACAGCCCCAGCATTTT. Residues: CASSLTSGTGQPQHF.

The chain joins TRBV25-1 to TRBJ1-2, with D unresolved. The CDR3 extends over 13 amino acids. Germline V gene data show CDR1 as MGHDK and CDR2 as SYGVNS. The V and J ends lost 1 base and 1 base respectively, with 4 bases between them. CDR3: CASSESSNYGYTF. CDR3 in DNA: TGTGCCAGCAGTGAATCGAGTAACTATGGCTACACCTTC.

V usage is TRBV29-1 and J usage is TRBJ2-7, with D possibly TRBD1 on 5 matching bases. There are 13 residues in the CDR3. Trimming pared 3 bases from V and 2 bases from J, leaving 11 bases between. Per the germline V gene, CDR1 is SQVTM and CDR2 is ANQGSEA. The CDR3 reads CSVEQGKPYEQYF. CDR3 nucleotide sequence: TGCAGCGTTGAGCAGGGTAAGCCCTACGAGCAGTACTTC.

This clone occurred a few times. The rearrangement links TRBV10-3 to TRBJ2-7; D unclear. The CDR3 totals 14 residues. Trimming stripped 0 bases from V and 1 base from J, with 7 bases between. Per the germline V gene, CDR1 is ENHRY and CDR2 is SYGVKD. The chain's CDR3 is CAISESMGSYEQYF. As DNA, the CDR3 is TGTGCCATCAGTGAGTCAATGGGGTCCTACGAGCAGTACTTC.

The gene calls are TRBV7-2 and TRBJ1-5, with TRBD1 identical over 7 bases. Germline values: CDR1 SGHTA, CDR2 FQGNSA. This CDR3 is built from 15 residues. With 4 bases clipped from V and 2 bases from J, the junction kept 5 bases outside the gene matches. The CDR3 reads CASSSYRGGNQPQHF. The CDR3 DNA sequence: TGTGCCAGCAGCTCGTACAGGGGAGGCAATCAGCCCCAGCATTTT.

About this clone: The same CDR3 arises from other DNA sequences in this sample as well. The chain's CDR3 is CASSYFRNTEAFF. CDR3 coding DNA: TGTGCCAGCAGTTACTTCAGGAACACTGAAGCTTTCTTT. This rearrangement joins TRBV6-5 to TRBJ1-1, with D unclear. The CDR3 length is 13 residues. Germline V CDR1 and CDR2: MNHEY, SVGAGI. V gave up 1 base and J gave up 1 base, with 4 bases separating them.

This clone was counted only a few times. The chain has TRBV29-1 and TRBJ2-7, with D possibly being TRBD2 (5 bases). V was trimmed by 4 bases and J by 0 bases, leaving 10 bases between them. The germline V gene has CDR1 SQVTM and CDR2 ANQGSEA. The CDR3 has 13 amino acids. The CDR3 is CSVAKGSSYEQYF. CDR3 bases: TGCAGCGTTGCCAAAGGGAGCTCCTACGAGCAGTACTTC.

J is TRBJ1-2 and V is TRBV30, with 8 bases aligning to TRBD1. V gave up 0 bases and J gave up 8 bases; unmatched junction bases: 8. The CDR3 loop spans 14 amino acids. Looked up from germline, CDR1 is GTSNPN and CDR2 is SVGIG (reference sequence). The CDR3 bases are TGTGCCTGGAGTGTAGACAGGGGAACAGGGGGCTACACCTTC. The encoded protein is CAWSVDRGTGGYTF.

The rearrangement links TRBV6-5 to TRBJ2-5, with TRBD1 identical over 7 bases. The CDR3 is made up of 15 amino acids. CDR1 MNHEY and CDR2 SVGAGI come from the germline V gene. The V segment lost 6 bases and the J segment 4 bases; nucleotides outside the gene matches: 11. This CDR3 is CASSPKRGRIETQYF. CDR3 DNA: TGTGCCAGCAGCCCCAAAAGGGGGCGGATAGAGACCCAGTACTTC.

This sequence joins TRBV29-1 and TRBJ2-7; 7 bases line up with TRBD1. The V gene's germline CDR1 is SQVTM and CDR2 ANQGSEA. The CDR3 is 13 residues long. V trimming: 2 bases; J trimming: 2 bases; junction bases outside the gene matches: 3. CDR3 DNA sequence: TGCAGCGTTGAATGGGACAGCCCCTACGAGCAGTACTTC. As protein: CSVEWDSPYEQYF.

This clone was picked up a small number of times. The CDR3 coding sequence is TGTGCCATCCAACAGGGTGCGGGGGCCAACGTCCTGACTTTC. Protein sequence: CAIQQGAGANVLTF. The chain links TRBV10-3 to TRBJ2-6, with D possibly TRBD1 on 6 matching bases. The V and J ends lost 8 bases and 4 bases respectively, with 12 bases between them. This CDR3 is 14 amino acids long. The V gene's germline CDR1 is ENHRY and CDR2 SYGVKD.

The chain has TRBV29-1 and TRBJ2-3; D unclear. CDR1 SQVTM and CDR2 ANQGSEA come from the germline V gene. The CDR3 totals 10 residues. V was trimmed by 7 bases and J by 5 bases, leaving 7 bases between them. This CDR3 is CSGYRDTQYF. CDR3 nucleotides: TGCAGCGGGTACAGAGATACGCAGTATTTT.

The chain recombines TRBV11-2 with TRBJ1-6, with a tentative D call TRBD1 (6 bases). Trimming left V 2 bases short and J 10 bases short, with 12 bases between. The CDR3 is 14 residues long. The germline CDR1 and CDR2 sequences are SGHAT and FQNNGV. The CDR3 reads CASSLPGVGSPLHF. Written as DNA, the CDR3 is TGTGCCAGCAGCTTACCAGGGGTCGGATCACCCCTCCACTTT. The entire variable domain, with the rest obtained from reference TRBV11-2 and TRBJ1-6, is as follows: EAGVAQSPRYKIIEKRQSVAFWCNPISGHATLYWYQQILGQGPKLLIQFQNNGVVDDSQLPKDRFSAERLKGVDSTLKIQPAKLEDSAVYLCASSLPGVGSPLHFGNGTRLTVT.

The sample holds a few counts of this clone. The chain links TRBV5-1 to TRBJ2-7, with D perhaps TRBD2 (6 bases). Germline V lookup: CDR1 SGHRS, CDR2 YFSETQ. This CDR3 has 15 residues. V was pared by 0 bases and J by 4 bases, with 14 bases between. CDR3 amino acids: CASSLVGGPEYEQYF. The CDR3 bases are TGCGCCAGCAGCTTGGTAGGAGGGCCTGAGTACGAGCAGTACTTC.

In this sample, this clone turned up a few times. The CDR3 sequence is CASRDQGMEQYF. Here the CDR3 DNA reads TGTGCCAGCAGGGATCAGGGGATGGAGCAGTACTTC. The chain recombines TRBV7-2 with TRBJ2-7; TRBD1 might be the D (6 bases). Trimming shortened V by 6 bases and J by 7 bases, and 13 bases separated the two germline ends. The germline V gene has CDR1 SGHTA and CDR2 FQGNSA. The length of the CDR3 is 12 residues.

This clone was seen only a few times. This CDR3 is CASSDRSGGDEKLFF. CDR3 bases: TGTGCCAGCAGTGACCGATCAGGGGGTGATGAAAAACTGTTTTTT. The J gene is TRBJ1-4, the V gene TRBV6-4; 7 nucleotides line up with TRBD1. V lost 2 bases to trimming and J lost 6 bases; unmatched junction nucleotides: 6. Germline V gene sequence: CDR1 MRHNA, CDR2 SNTAGT. The CDR3 consists of 15 residues.

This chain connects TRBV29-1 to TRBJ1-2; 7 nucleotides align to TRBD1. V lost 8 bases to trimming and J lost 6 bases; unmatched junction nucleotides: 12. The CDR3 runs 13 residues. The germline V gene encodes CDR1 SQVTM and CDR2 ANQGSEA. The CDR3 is CSLKGAGTDGYTF. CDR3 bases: TGCAGCCTCAAGGGGGCAGGGACGGATGGCTACACCTTC.